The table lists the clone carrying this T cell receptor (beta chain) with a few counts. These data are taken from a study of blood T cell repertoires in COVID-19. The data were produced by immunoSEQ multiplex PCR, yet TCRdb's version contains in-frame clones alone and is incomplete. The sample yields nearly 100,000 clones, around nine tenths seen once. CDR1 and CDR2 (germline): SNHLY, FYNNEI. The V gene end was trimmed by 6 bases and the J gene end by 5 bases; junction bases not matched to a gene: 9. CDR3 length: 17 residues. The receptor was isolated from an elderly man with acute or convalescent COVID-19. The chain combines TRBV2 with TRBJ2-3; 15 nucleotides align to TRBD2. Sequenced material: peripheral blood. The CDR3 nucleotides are TGTGCCAGCAGCCGTGAGGGGGGACTAGCGGGAGGAGATACGCAGTATTTT. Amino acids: CASSREGGLAGGDTQYF.